This T cell receptor beta chain was observed in a study of blood T cell repertoires in COVID-19 (TCRdb year 2020). Notes on the research overall: The collaborator samples originated in the United States, Italy and Spain and spanned the acute and convalescent phases of COVID-19. The material from the prospective study consisted of cDNA or gDNA derived from T cells, B-cell-depleted T cells, or PBMCs. The dataset comprised deeply sampled blood TCRbeta repertoires from subjects exposed to, actively infected with, or recovered from COVID-19. The repertoires were released in a freely available public database meant as a resource for research on the immune response to SARS-CoV-2. The samples were drawn from two sources: the first 160 participants of the ongoing ImmuneRACE study, and 950 to 1,500 subjects contributed by 6 global collaborators. A de-identified subject ID, COVID-19 status, age in years and sex were almost always included in the sample metadata. Where available, HLA class I and class II types were obtained from metadata supplied by the sample provider rather than from assay-based typing. The paper's findings and limits, for the study overall: The amount of clinical and demographic metadata varied by source and participant and was provided uncurated.

At one collaborating source in Seattle, patients were enrolled during active infection and were followed longitudinally through the course of disease. Collaborating institutions collected whole blood in K2EDTA tubes following their own protocols. For TCRbeta analysis, collaborators shipped samples in one of three forms: frozen whole blood, isolated PBMCs, or DNA extracted from either of those sample types. TCRbeta CDR3 regions were amplified from genomic DNA by means of the immunoSEQ Assay, a bias-controlled multiplex PCR. In the paper's pipeline: The number of nucleated cells in each sample was estimated from the amplification of reference gene primers within the assay. To quantify the absolute abundance of each unique TCRbeta CDR3 rearrangement, sequence reads were collapsed and filtered. For each sample, productive Simpson clonality was calculated as the square root of Simpson's diversity index across productive rearrangements. The table was pulled from immuneACCESS by TCRdb, which kept in-frame rearrangements only. Such tables lose some clones; where checked, under half of the loss comes from unresolved V genes, and the rest has no known cause. V and J calls and clone size are given by that table; D and trimming were obtained from the DNA. This sample lists approximately 120,000 clones; 92% were detected once. Around 2.1% of the sample comes from the top ten.

Of note for this clone: Its binding antigen is unknown. No per-base quality is available; no much larger clone lies one base away.

The TCR sequence derives from a man in his fifties or sixties with COVID-19, enrolled during active disease. Sequenced: peripheral blood.

The DNA sequence is as follows: TGTGCCAGCAGCGTAGAAATAGCGGTAGGCTACACCGGGGAGCTGTTTTTT. This gives the protein CASSVEIAVGYTGELFF. The rearranged segments are TRBV9 and TRBJ2-2; the D gene is possibly TRBD2, with 6 bases matching. Reading the germline V gene gives CDR1 SGDLS and CDR2 YYNGEE. Trimming takes 0 bases from V and 3 bases from J, and the germline ends sit 15 bases apart. Counted from cysteine to phenylalanine, this CDR3 has 17 amino acids. This entry keeps only the CDR3 DNA: 51 bases, framed from base 1.